These 14 T cell receptor beta chains were all obtained from the same sample, sequenced in a study of T-cell memory formation after mild COVID-19 (dated by TCRdb to the early 2020s). The receptor library was made with 5' RACE. TCRdb shows the sequencer as Illumina NovaSeq 6000. TCRdb redid the processing of the public reads, applying fastp at Q25 and MiXCR, and retained in-frame beta chains. Identical CDR3 protein sequences are pooled into one entry, listed with their most common genes and DNA. The sample records nearly 200,000 distinct CDR3 sequences, around 18% of which are singletons. Jointly, the top ten make up roughly 2.3% of the sample. The specimen sequenced was PBMCs or a T cell subset sorted from them (not recorded which). These TCRs come from an adult woman who had mild COVID-19 (a few samples of this study predate the infection). The sample titles of this study are shuffled in the database, so cell type and time point are left out; the donor was told from shared clones.

This clonotype occurred once. The chain carries TRBV12-3 or TRBV12-4 and TRBJ1-1, with D unclear. V was trimmed by 3 bases and J by 4 bases, leaving 9 bases between them. The CDR3 is 13 residues long. CDR3 in DNA: TGTGCCAGCAGTTTGGAGGGTTCCACTGAAGCTTTCTTT. Its translation is CASSLEGSTEAFF.

The genes are TRBV18 and TRBJ1-2; 7 bases align to TRBD1. Looked up from germline, CDR1 is KGHSH and CDR2 is LQKENI. Trimming at V came to 6 bases and at J to 3 bases, leaving 7 bases not matched to a gene. CDR3 size: 14 residues. In nucleotides, the CDR3 is TGTGCCAGCTCGCGAACCGGGACAGACTATGGCTACACCTTC. Translated, it gives CASSRTGTDYGYTF.

The chain links TRBV4-2 to TRBJ1-1, with D possibly being TRBD1 (5 bases). V gave up 0 bases and J gave up 6 bases, with 14 bases separating them. The germline gives CDR1 LGHNA, CDR2 YNFKEQ. The CDR3 spans 15 residues. The DNA for the CDR3 is TGTGCCAGCAGCCAAGATGTACATGGGGCAGCTGAAGCTTTCTTT. Encoded protein: CASSQDVHGAAEAFF.

This clonotype was counted between two and nine times. This chain joins TRBV21-1 and TRBJ2-7; the table's D gene call, TRBD1, was not cross checked with the DNA. TRBV21-1 is recorded as a pseudogene. This CDR3 is 18 amino acids long. CDR3 sequence: CASSKSVQGTTQSYEQYF. The DNA for the CDR3 is TGTGCCAGCAGCAAATCGGTACAGGGGACCACTCAAAGCTACGAGCAGTACTTC.

The J gene is TRBJ2-4, the V gene TRBV6-6; a weak D match, TRBD1 (6 bases). The CDR3 consists of 16 residues. CDR1 and CDR2 (germline): MNHNY, SVGAGI (reference sequence). V lost 6 bases to trimming and J lost 7 bases, with 22 bases between them. As DNA, the CDR3 is TGTGCCAGCAGACGGACCGTCCCGGGACAAGGGAACATTCAGTACTTC. Amino acids: CASRRTVPGQGNIQYF.

This clonotype was recorded at least ten times. Here the CDR3 DNA reads TGTGCCAGCAGTTACCTCGAATACTTCACAAAGGATGGCAATCAGCCCCAGCATTTT. This translates into CASSYLEYFTKDGNQPQHF. The rearrangement links TRBV6-2 or TRBV6-3 to TRBJ1-5; D remains unclear. The V gene lost 2 bases and the J gene lost 2 bases, with 22 bases spanning the gap. Germline-derived CDR1 and CDR2 are MNHEY and SVGEGT. There are 19 residues in the CDR3.

As concerns this clonotype: One end of the junction fails to match germline, which may point to a read error. V and J are TRBV7-9 and TRBJ2-3; 9 nucleotides match TRBD2. The CDR3 has 15 amino acids. Germline CDR1 is SEHNR and CDR2 is FQNEAQ (reference sequence). The chain's CDR3 is CASSVAGVPTDTQYF. CDR3 coding DNA: TGTGCCAGCAGCGTAGCGGGAGTCCCCACAGATACGCAGTATTTT.

This clonotype has just a few counts. The genes are TRBV7-8 and TRBJ1-5; the D gene is possibly TRBD1 (5 bases). Trimming took off 3 bases at V and 5 bases at J, with 8 bases between the two ends. The CDR3 has 13 amino acids. Germline-derived CDR1 and CDR2 are SGHVS and FQNEAQ. The CDR3 loop is CASSLGPDQPQHF. The CDR3 DNA is TGTGCCAGCAGCTTGGGGCCCGATCAGCCCCAGCATTTT.

This clonotype showed up just once. This chain joins TRBV5-6 and TRBJ2-5; 7 nucleotides match TRBD2. Germline CDR1 and CDR2: SGHDT and YYEEEE. This CDR3 comprises 14 residues. J lost 1 base, V lost 3 bases, and 3 bases had no gene match. The CDR3: CASSWREGQETQYF. The CDR3 coding sequence is TGTGCCAGCAGCTGGAGGGAGGGCCAAGAGACCCAGTACTTC.

This clonotype was found a few times. The chain employs TRBV12-3 or TRBV12-4 and TRBJ2-1, with D possibly TRBD2 on 6 matching bases. The CDR3 has 17 amino acids. The ends were cut back, 3 bases at V and 7 bases at J, with 22 bases in the middle. CDR3 residues: CASSFFPGVAEGNEQFF. The CDR3 bases are TGTGCCAGCAGTTTTTTCCCGGGGGTAGCGGAGGGGAATGAGCAGTTCTTC.

The V call is TRBV12-3 or TRBV12-4, the J call TRBJ1-5, with 8 bases identical to TRBD1. The CDR3 runs to 13 residues. With V trimmed by 4 bases and J by 7 bases, 3 bases remained unmatched. The DNA for the CDR3 is TGTGCCAGCAGTTCGACAGGGGACCAGCCCCAGCATTTT. It codes for CASSSTGDQPQHF.

This clonotype has just a few counts. The chain couples TRBV18 to TRBJ2-7, with TRBD1 matching 11 bases. CDR3 length: 14 residues. J gave up 4 bases and V 6 bases, and 5 bases lay outside the gene matches. The germline gives CDR1 KGHSH, CDR2 LQKENI. As DNA, the CDR3 is TGTGCCAGCTCTGGACAGGGGGCGAATTACGAGCAGTACTTC. This sequence encodes CASSGQGANYEQYF.

This clonotype came up a few times. The chain carries TRBV4-1 and TRBJ1-5; D not certain. The V and J ends lost 2 bases and 2 bases respectively, with 16 bases between them. The CDR3 runs 17 residues. CDR1 is MGHRA, CDR2 YSYEKL, per germline. This CDR3 is CASSQNVLPRGNQPQHF. The CDR3 region has the DNA TGCGCCAGCAGCCAAAATGTCCTACCGAGGGGCAATCAGCCCCAGCATTTT.

The chain carries TRBV6-4 and TRBJ1-1; D call uncertain. Germline V gene lookup returns CDR1 MRHNA and CDR2 SNTAGT. CDR3 length: 13 amino acids. V dropped 0 bases and J dropped 4 bases, with 6 bases sitting between them. In DNA, the CDR3 is TGTGCCAGCAGTGACTCAGGGTTCACTGAAGCTTTCTTT. Translated, it gives CASSDSGFTEAFF.